Below, one TCR beta chain is given with its context. J was trimmed by 6 bases and V by 1 base; bases with no gene match: 3. In germline, CDR1 is LNHNV, CDR2 YYDKDF (reference sequence). CDR3 length equals 13 residues. These data belong to a study of identical twins. MiXCR, applied by TCRdb to the 5' RACE reads, yields one record per CDR3 protein. The table includes hundreds of thousands of distinct CDR3 sequences, about 20% detected once. The same data also contributed to another study, on T cells expressing NK-cell markers.

The J gene is TRBJ2-7, the V gene TRBV15, with TRBD2 identical over 7 bases. Source material: PBMCs. The TCR was taken from a woman younger than 30 in good health. The CDR3 region is CATSRVRGVEQYF. The CDR3 DNA sequence: TGTGCCACCAGCAGAGTTCGGGGGGTCGAGCAGTACTTC. Variable domain in full (rest from reference TRBV15 and TRBJ2-7): DAMVIQNPRYQVTQFGKPVTLSCSQTLNHNVMYWYQQKSSQAPKLLFHYYDKDFNNEADTPDNFQSRRPNTSFCFLDIRSPGLGDTAMYLCATSRVRGVEQYFGPGTRLTVT.